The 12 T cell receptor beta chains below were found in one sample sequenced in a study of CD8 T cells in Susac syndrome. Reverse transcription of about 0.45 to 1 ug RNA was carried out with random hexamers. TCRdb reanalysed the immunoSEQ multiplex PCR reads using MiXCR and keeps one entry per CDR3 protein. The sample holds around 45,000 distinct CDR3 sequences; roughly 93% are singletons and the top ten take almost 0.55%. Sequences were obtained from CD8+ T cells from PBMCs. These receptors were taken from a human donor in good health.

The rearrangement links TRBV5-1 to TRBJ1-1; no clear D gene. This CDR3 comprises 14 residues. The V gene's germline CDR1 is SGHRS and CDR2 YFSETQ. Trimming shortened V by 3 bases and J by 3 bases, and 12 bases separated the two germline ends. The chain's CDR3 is CASSSGVGHTEAFF. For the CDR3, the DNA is TGCGCCAGCAGCTCGGGCGTTGGACACACTGAAGCTTTCTTT.

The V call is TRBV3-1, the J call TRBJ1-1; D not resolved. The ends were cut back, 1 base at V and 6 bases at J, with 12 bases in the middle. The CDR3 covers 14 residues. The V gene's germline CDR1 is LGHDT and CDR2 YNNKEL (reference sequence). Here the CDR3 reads CASSQALGTSEAFF. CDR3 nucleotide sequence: TGTGCCAGCAGCCAAGCCCTCGGTACGTCTGAAGCTTTCTTT.

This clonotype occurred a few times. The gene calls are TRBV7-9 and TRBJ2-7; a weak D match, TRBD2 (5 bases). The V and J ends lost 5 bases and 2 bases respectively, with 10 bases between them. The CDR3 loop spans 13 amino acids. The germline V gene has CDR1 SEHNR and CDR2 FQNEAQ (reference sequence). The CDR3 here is CASSPPGTYEQYF. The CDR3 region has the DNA TGTGCCAGCAGCCCCCCGGGGACCTACGAGCAGTACTTC.

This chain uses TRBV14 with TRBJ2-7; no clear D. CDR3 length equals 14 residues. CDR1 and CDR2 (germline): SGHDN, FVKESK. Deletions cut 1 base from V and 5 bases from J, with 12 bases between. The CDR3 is CASSQVTQRDEQYF. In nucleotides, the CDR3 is TGTGCCAGCAGCCAAGTCACCCAACGGGACGAGCAGTACTTC. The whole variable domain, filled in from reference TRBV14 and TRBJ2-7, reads EAGVTQFPSHSVIEKGQTVTLRCDPISGHDNLYWYRRVMGKEIKFLLHFVKESKQDESGMPNNRFLAERTGGTYSTLKVQPAELEDSGVYFCASSQVTQRDEQYFGPGTRLTVT.

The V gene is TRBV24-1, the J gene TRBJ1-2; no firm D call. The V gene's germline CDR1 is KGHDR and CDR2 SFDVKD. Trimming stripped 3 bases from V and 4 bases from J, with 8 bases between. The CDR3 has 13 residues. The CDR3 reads CATSDPGSYGYTF. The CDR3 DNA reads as TGTGCCACCAGTGATCCGGGCAGCTATGGCTACACCTTC.

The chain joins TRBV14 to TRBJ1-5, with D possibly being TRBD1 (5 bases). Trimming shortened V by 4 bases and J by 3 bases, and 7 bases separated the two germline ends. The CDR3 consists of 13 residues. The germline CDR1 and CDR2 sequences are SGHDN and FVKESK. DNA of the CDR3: TGTGCCAGCAGCCGGGGGTTCAATCAGCCCCAGCATTTT. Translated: CASSRGFNQPQHF.

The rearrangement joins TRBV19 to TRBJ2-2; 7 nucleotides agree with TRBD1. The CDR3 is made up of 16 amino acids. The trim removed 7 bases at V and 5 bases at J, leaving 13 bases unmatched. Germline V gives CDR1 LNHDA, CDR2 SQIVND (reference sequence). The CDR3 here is CASTQGWDRETGELFF. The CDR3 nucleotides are TGTGCCAGTACCCAGGGGTGGGACAGAGAAACCGGGGAGCTGTTTTTT.

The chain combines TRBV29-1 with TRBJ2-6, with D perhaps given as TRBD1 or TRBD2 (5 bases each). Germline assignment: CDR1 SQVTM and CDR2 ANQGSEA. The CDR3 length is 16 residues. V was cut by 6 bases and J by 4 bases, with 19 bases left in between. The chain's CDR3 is CSVIRDDSPGANVLTF. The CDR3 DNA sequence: TGCAGCGTAATCCGGGACGACTCCCCCGGGGCCAACGTCCTGACTTTC.

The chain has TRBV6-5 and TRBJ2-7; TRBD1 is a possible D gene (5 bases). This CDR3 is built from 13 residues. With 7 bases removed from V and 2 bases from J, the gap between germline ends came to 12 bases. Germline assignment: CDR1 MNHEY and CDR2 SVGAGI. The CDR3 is CASKFGAAYEQYF. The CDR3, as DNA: TGTGCCAGCAAGTTTGGGGCGGCCTACGAGCAGTACTTC.

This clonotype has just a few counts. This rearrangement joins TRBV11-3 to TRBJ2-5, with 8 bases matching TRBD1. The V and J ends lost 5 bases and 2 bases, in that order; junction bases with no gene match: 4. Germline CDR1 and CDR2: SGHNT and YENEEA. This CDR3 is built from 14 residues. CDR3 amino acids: CASSDGQGQETQYF. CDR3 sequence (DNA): TGTGCCAGCAGCGATGGACAGGGTCAAGAGACCCAGTACTTC.

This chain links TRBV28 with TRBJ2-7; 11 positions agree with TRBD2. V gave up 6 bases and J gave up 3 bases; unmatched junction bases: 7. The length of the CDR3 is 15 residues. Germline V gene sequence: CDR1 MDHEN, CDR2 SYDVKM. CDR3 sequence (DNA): TGTGCCAGCAGAAGACTAGCGGGAAGGATCTACGAGCAGTACTTC. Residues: CASRRLAGRIYEQYF.

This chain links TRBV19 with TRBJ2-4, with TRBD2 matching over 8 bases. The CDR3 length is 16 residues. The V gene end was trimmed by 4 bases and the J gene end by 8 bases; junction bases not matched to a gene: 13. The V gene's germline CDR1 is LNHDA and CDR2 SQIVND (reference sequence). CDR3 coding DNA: TGTGCCAGTAGTAGCACACGACTAGCGTGGGGCGACATTCAGTACTTC. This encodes CASSSTRLAWGDIQYF.